One and the same sample provided the 13 T cell receptor beta chains below, sequenced in a study of blood T cell repertoires in COVID-19. Repertoires were generated with immunoSEQ multiplex PCR, while TCRdb's copy carries only in-frame clones and drops some. The table shows 200,000 to 250,000 clones, with approximately 86% occurring only once. Material for sequencing was PBMCs or T cells enriched from blood (not recorded which). The receptors were gathered from a man between 18 and 29 years old with acute COVID-19.

V is TRBV5-5 and J is TRBJ2-1; weak D call: TRBD1 (5 bases). The CDR3 runs to 14 residues. V was trimmed by 2 bases and J by 2 bases, leaving 8 bases between them. Germline values: CDR1 SGHKS, CDR2 YYEKEE (reference sequence). The CDR3 sequence: CASSLQETYNEQFF. The DNA of the CDR3 is TGTGCCAGCAGCTTACAGGAAACCTACAATGAGCAGTTCTTC.

CDR3 DNA sequence: TGTGCCAGCAGCACCCTAGCGGGAGGTCCCACCGGGGAGCTGTTTTTT. Translating it yields CASSTLAGGPTGELFF. This sequence joins TRBV9 and TRBJ2-2; 11 positions match TRBD2. CDR3 size: 16 residues. Losses at the gene ends were 4 bases for V and 4 bases for J; bases not matched to a gene: 6. Germline CDR1 and CDR2: SGDLS and YYNGEE.

CDR3: CASSIEIGTTYEQYF. In nucleotides, the CDR3 is TGTGCCAGTAGTATAGAGATAGGGACTACCTACGAGCAGTACTTC. The rearrangement joins TRBV19 to TRBJ2-7; TRBD2 matches 7 bases. V trimming: 0 bases; J trimming: 2 bases; junction bases outside the gene matches: 4. CDR3 length equals 15 residues. CDR1 and CDR2 (germline): LNHDA, SQIVND (reference sequence).

The chain combines TRBV28 with TRBJ1-5; 9 nucleotides match TRBD1. The CDR3 totals 13 residues. J gave up 3 bases and V 6 bases, and 0 bases lay outside the gene matches. Germline values: CDR1 MDHEN, CDR2 SYDVKM. CDR3 bases: TGTGCCAGCAGACAGGGGGCCAATCAGCCCCAGCATTTT. Protein sequence: CASRQGANQPQHF.

The chain links TRBV6-1 to TRBJ2-3; 7 bases map to TRBD2. Trimming cost V 2 bases and J 13 bases; bases outside gene matches: 12. The CDR3 extends over 14 amino acids. Germline CDR1 is MNHNS and CDR2 is SASEGT. The CDR3 DNA sequence: TGTGCCAGCAGTGAATCGGGTCGAGCGGGATGGGAGTATTTT. Protein sequence: CASSESGRAGWEYF.

The CDR3 loop is CAWSSHPGSGYTF. Written as DNA, the CDR3 is TGTGCCTGGAGTTCACATCCGGGGAGTGGCTACACCTTC. The gene calls are TRBV30 and TRBJ1-2; D is undetermined. V lost 2 bases, J lost 7 bases, and 14 bases lay in between. In germline, CDR1 is GTSNPN, CDR2 SVGIG (reference sequence). The CDR3 totals 13 residues.

The V gene is TRBV5-1, the J gene TRBJ1-3; D gene uncertain. From germline, CDR1 is SGHRS and CDR2 YFSETQ. Trimming removed 0 bases at V and 7 bases at J, with 17 bases between. The CDR3 is made up of 16 amino acids. The CDR3 loop reads CASSLAGFGSGNTIYF. As DNA, the CDR3 is TGCGCCAGCAGCTTGGCGGGTTTTGGGAGCGGCAACACCATATATTTT.

This chain's CDR3 is CSVGTGTSGRYNEQFF. As DNA, the CDR3 is TGCAGCGTTGGCACCGGGACTAGCGGGAGATACAATGAGCAGTTCTTC. This rearrangement joins TRBV29-1 to TRBJ2-1; TRBD2 agrees at 14 bases. The V gene end was trimmed by 4 bases and the J gene end by 4 bases; junction bases not matched to a gene: 6. The V gene's germline CDR1 is SQVTM and CDR2 ANQGSEA. This CDR3 is 16 amino acids long.

The CDR3 loop reads CASSLPGQDYGYTF. Here the CDR3 DNA reads TGTGCCAGCAGCTTACCAGGGCAGGACTATGGCTACACCTTC. V and J are TRBV5-4 and TRBJ1-2, with D possibly TRBD1 on 5 matching bases. Trimming took 2 bases from V and 3 from J, leaving 11 bases between them. This CDR3 comprises 14 residues. Germline V gives CDR1 SGHNT, CDR2 YYREEE (reference sequence).

This clone occurred many times. The chain combines TRBV28 with TRBJ1-2; D is possibly TRBD1 (6 bases). CDR1 MDHEN and CDR2 SYDVKM come from the germline V gene. Trimming cost V 5 bases and J 4 bases, with 17 bases left between them. The CDR3 length is 15 residues. CDR3 bases: TGTGCCAGCAGTAACCACAGGGTTGGGGCCTATGGCTACACCTTC. Protein product: CASSNHRVGAYGYTF.

The chain has TRBV5-1 and TRBJ2-5, with TRBD2 as a possible D gene (6 bases). CDR1 SGHRS and CDR2 YFSETQ come from the germline V gene. The germline V and J ends were trimmed by 1 base and 1 base, with 14 bases remaining between them. CDR3 length equals 16 residues. The CDR3 DNA sequence: TGCGCCAGCAGCTTGATGGCTTTGCGGGGCCAAGAGACCCAGTACTTC. Amino acid sequence: CASSLMALRGQETQYF.

This clone was seen more than once but under ten times. The genes are TRBV9 and TRBJ2-3; 12 bases map to TRBD2. This CDR3 spans 15 amino acids. Germline loops: CDR1 SGDLS, CDR2 YYNGEE. Losses at the gene ends were 6 bases for V and 2 bases for J; bases not matched to a gene: 4. CDR3 residues: CASNLAGGVTDTQYF. DNA for the CDR3: TGTGCCAGCAACCTAGCGGGAGGGGTCACAGATACGCAGTATTTT.

V gene TRBV4-1 combines with J gene TRBJ2-5, with 11 bases matching TRBD2. Trimming at V came to 3 bases and at J to 4 bases, leaving 7 bases not matched to a gene. Looked up from germline, CDR1 is MGHRA and CDR2 is YSYEKL. The CDR3 is 16 residues long. CDR3 protein: CASSQTSGIGTETQYF. CDR3 in DNA: TGCGCCAGCAGCCAGACTAGCGGGATCGGCACAGAGACCCAGTACTTC.